Listed below are T cell receptor beta chains from one sample, sequenced in a study of blood T cell repertoires in COVID-19. Sequencing used immunoSEQ multiplex PCR; TCRdb keeps in-frame clones, though not all of them. The table has around 260,000 clones, around 87% seen once. Sequencing was performed on peripheral blood. These receptors all come from a man between 18 and 29 years old with active or convalescent COVID-19. The CDR3 runs from the conserved cysteine through the conserved F or W. The D gene is left open where the match is weak. Clone size appears in some rows only: once, few, many, or a class for an expanded clone.

V	J	D	size	CDR3	DNA
TRBV6-5	TRBJ2-7	-	-	CASSSPGRAEQYF	TGTGCCAGCAGTTCTCCAGGCCGAGCCGAGCAGTACTTC
TRBV7-3	TRBJ2-5	TRBD1	-	CASSLGTGHETQYF	TGTGCCAGCAGCTTAGGGACAGGGCATGAGACCCAGTACTTC
TRBV11-2	TRBJ1-1	-	-	CASSPQTGNTEAFF	TGTGCCAGCAGCCCTCAGACAGGGAACACTGAAGCTTTCTTT
TRBV25-1	TRBJ1-1	-	-	CASRPRRNTEAFF	TGTGCCAGCAGGCCCCGGAGGAACACTGAAGCTTTCTTT
TRBV14	TRBJ2-7	TRBD2	-	CASSPVLSGVVREQYF	TGTGCCAGCAGCCCGGTTCTCAGCGGGGTGGTTCGGGAGCAGTACTTC
TRBV6-5	TRBJ1-1	-	-	CASSYGQMNTEAFF	TGTGCCAGCAGTTACGGGCAAATGAACACTGAAGCTTTCTTT
TRBV19	TRBJ2-1	TRBD2	once	CASRTSPTEQFF	TGTGCCAGCCGGACTAGCCCAACTGAGCAGTTCTTC
TRBV7-8	TRBJ2-7	-	-	CASSLGLWERGSYEQYF	TGTGCCAGCAGCTTAGGACTCTGGGAGAGGGGGTCCTACGAGCAGTACTTC
TRBV4-3	TRBJ2-1	-	-	CASSQDRQVAWNEQFF	TGCGCCAGCAGCCAAGATAGGCAAGTAGCTTGGAATGAGCAGTTCTTC
TRBV28	TRBJ2-7	-	-	CASSPHRKGEQYF	TGTGCCAGCAGCCCGCATAGGAAGGGGGAGCAGTACTTC
TRBV19	TRBJ2-2	-	-	CASSMIVASTGELFF	TGTGCCAGTAGTATGATAGTAGCTAGCACCGGGGAGCTGTTTTTT
TRBV15	TRBJ2-1	-	-	CATSRDFGEYNEQFF	TGTGCCACCAGCAGAGATTTCGGGGAATACAATGAGCAGTTCTTC
TRBV6-5	TRBJ2-3	-	-	CASRARGEPSDTQYF	TGTGCCAGCAGAGCGAGAGGCGAGCCTTCAGATACGCAGTATTTT
TRBV24-1	TRBJ2-3	-	-	CATSDFGRTDTQYF	TGTGCCACCAGTGATTTCGGCAGGACAGATACGCAGTATTTT
TRBV28	TRBJ1-4	-	-	CASSLGGREKLFF	TGTGCCAGCAGTTTAGGTGGCCGTGAAAAACTGTTTTTT
TRBV27	TRBJ2-7	-	-	CASSFSDSLDEQYF	TGTGCCAGCAGTTTTTCGGACTCCCTAGACGAGCAGTACTTC
TRBV5-1	TRBJ1-4	TRBD1	-	CASSSGQGAPTNEKLFF	TGCGCCAGCAGCTCTGGACAGGGGGCTCCTACTAATGAAAAACTGTTTTTT
TRBV14	TRBJ2-2	-	few	CASSLFGAGELFF	-
TRBV19	TRBJ1-5	-	-	CASSIAGHNQPQHF	TGTGCCAGTAGTATAGCGGGACACAATCAGCCCCAGCATTTT
TRBV6-5	TRBJ2-5	-	-	CASSSKTYSETQYF	TGTGCCAGCAGTAGCAAGACATACTCAGAGACCCAGTACTTC
TRBV7-2	TRBJ1-6	TRBD1	few	CASSLVTGAGSPLHF	TGTGCCAGCAGCTTAGTGACAGGGGCAGGGTCACCCCTCCACTTT
TRBV27	TRBJ1-1	-	-	CASGAGGANTEAFF	TGTGCCAGCGGGGCAGGTGGGGCGAACACTGAAGCTTTCTTT
TRBV19	TRBJ1-1	-	-	CASSGDSDITEAFF	TGTGCCAGTAGTGGGGATTCGGACATCACTGAAGCTTTCTTT
TRBV18	TRBJ2-2	TRBD2	many	CASSPGLRTDNTGELFF	TGTGCCAGCTCACCGGGACTAAGGACGGATAACACCGGGGAGCTGTTTTTT
TRBV6-5	TRBJ2-7	-	-	CASSYLQGGEQYF	TGTGCCAGCAGTTACCTACAGGGCGGCGAGCAGTACTTC
TRBV7-2	TRBJ1-3	-	-	CASSLQGWGNTIYF	TGTGCCAGCAGCTTACAGGGGTGGGGAAACACCATATATTTT
TRBV19	TRBJ2-2	-	-	CASSTGLLGELFF	TGTGCCAGTAGTACAGGACTTCTCGGGGAGCTGTTTTTT
TRBV7-2	TRBJ1-3	-	-	CASSPQGGFGNTIYF	TGTGCCAGCAGCCCCCAGGGAGGCTTCGGAAACACCATATATTTT
TRBV29-1	TRBJ2-7	TRBD1	-	CSVEGDRGSYEQYF	TGCAGCGTTGAAGGGGACAGGGGATCCTACGAGCAGTACTTC
TRBV5-1	TRBJ1-1	-	-	CASSLVVGAGTEAFF	TGCGCCAGCAGCTTGGTGGTCGGCGCCGGGACTGAAGCTTTCTTT
TRBV27	TRBJ1-1	TRBD1	once	CASRITGGRAEAFF	TGTGCCAGCAGGATTACAGGGGGGAGGGCTGAAGCTTTCTTT
TRBV7-9	TRBJ2-7	TRBD2	-	CASSPRGTSGRDYEQYF	TGTGCCAGCAGCCCCCGGGGGACTAGCGGGAGAGACTACGAGCAGTACTTC
TRBV19	TRBJ1-4	-	few	CASRAATNEKLFF	TGTGCCAGTAGGGCTGCAACTAATGAAAAACTGTTTTTT
TRBV11-3	TRBJ2-4	-	-	CASSSPGRAKNIQYF	TGTGCCAGCAGCTCGCCAGGGAGGGCCAAAAACATTCAGTACTTC
TRBV7-2	TRBJ1-2	-	once	CASSVKGASNYGYTF	TGTGCCAGCAGCGTCAAAGGGGCGTCTAACTATGGCTACACCTTC
TRBV12-3/TRBV12-4	TRBJ1-4	TRBD1	-	CASRVDRGEKLFF	TGTGCCAGCAGGGTCGACAGGGGTGAAAAACTGTTTTTT
TRBV19	TRBJ2-1	TRBD1	-	CASSIPGDRVNEQFF	TGTGCCAGTAGTATCCCCGGCGACAGGGTTAATGAGCAGTTCTTC
TRBV5-1	TRBJ1-1	-	-	CASSSTGMNTEAFF	TGCGCCAGCAGCTCCACAGGGATGAACACTGAAGCTTTCTTT
TRBV5-5	TRBJ1-6	-	-	CASSDRGGNSPLHF	TGTGCCAGCAGCGACCGGGGAGGGAATTCACCCCTCCACTTT
TRBV7-3	TRBJ1-2	-	-	CASSLKGGYGYTF	TGTGCCAGCAGCTTAAAGGGAGGCTATGGCTACACCTTC
TRBV4-2	TRBJ2-7	TRBD1	-	CASSHRQGMNEQYF	TGTGCCAGCAGCCACCGACAGGGGATGAACGAGCAGTACTTC
TRBV24-1	TRBJ2-7	-	-	CATSGSEGSNEQYF	TGTGCCACCAGTGGTTCGGAGGGATCAAACGAGCAGTACTTC
TRBV7-3	TRBJ2-2	-	-	CASSSYSGRTNTGELFF	TGTGCCAGCAGCTCCTATAGCGGACGAACGAACACCGGGGAGCTGTTTTTT
TRBV7-3	TRBJ2-7	-	-	CASRRDLQVPEKGYEQYF	TGTGCCAGCAGACGGGACTTGCAGGTACCAGAAAAAGGCTACGAGCAGTACTTC
TRBV3-1/TRBV3-2	TRBJ1-2	TRBD1	few	CASSPETGGHNGYTF	TGTGCCAGCAGCCCCGAAACAGGGGGGCACAATGGCTACACCTTC
TRBV7-9	TRBJ2-1	TRBD2	-	CASSLGGTSRYEQFF	TGTGCCAGCAGCTTAGGGGGGACTAGCAGATATGAGCAGTTCTTC
TRBV5-6	TRBJ1-5	TRBD1	-	CASSTPGQGNQPQHF	TGTGCCAGCAGCACCCCAGGACAGGGCAATCAGCCCCAGCATTTT
TRBV6-2/TRBV6-3	TRBJ2-1	TRBD2	-	CASSPRLAGGNNEQFF	TGTGCCAGCAGTCCCCGACTAGCGGGAGGGAACAATGAGCAGTTCTTC
TRBV2	TRBJ1-5	-	-	CASTTQGQINQPQHF	TGTGCCAGCACCACCCAGGGACAAATTAATCAGCCCCAGCATTTT
TRBV14	TRBJ2-1	TRBD1	-	CASSPTGGAYNEQFF	TGTGCCAGCAGCCCGACAGGGGGCGCCTACAATGAGCAGTTCTTC
TRBV5-5	TRBJ1-6	-	-	CASSLGAGGNSPLHF	TGTGCCAGCAGCTTGGGGGCAGGTGGGAATTCACCCCTCCACTTT
TRBV5-5	TRBJ1-1	-	once	CASSYYSGGFEAFF	TGTGCCAGCAGCTACTACTCCGGTGGGTTTGAAGCTTTCTTT
TRBV11-2	TRBJ1-6	TRBD1	-	CASSFRRGDSPLHF	TGTGCCAGCAGCTTCCGCAGGGGGGATTCACCCCTCCACTTT
TRBV27	TRBJ2-1	TRBD2	-	CASSLLAGFVEQFF	TGTGCCAGCAGTTTGCTAGCGGGGTTTGTTGAGCAGTTCTTC
TRBV19	TRBJ1-6	-	-	CASRGQLNSPLHF	TGTGCCAGTAGAGGACAGTTGAATTCACCCCTCCACTTT
TRBV5-6	TRBJ1-2	-	-	CASSLEESYGYTF	TGTGCCAGCAGCTTGGAAGAGAGCTATGGCTACACCTTC
TRBV9	TRBJ1-2	TRBD1	-	CASSTTWTGGFDGYTF	TGTGCCAGCAGCACCACGTGGACAGGGGGCTTCGATGGCTACACCTTC
TRBV6-5	TRBJ1-5	TRBD1	-	CASSYSGTGNQPQHF	TGTGCCAGCAGTTATTCCGGGACAGGGAATCAGCCCCAGCATTTT
TRBV6-1	TRBJ2-5	-	-	CASSDRGGQETQYF	TGTGCCAGCAGTGATAGGGGGGGCCAAGAGACCCAGTACTTC